The 5 T cell receptor beta chains below were found in one sample sequenced in a study of OX40 agonist ivuxolimab in advanced cancers. The protocol was immunoSEQ multiplex PCR, while the TCRdb copy is restricted to in-frame clones and leaves out a portion. The sample records 55,000 to 70,000 clones, roughly 82% being singletons. This sample comprised CD4+ or CD8+ T cells sorted from blood, obtained in a trial of the OX40 agonist ivuxolimab. These receptors all come from an adult with an advanced solid tumor such as melanoma, head and neck, liver or kidney cancer.

This clone was counted a few times. The chain uses TRBV5-4 and TRBJ2-7, with TRBD2 as a possible D gene (5 bases). The CDR3 extends over 14 amino acids. In germline, CDR1 is SGHNT, CDR2 YYREEE (reference sequence). The V gene lost 0 bases and the J gene lost 7 bases, with 14 bases spanning the gap. CDR3 DNA sequence: TGTGCCAGCAGCTTGGGTCCAGTTACGGGGGAGCAGTACTTC. This sequence encodes CASSLGPVTGEQYF.

The gene calls are TRBV18 and TRBJ1-2; D gene unclear. The CDR3 consists of 17 residues. CDR1 KGHSH and CDR2 LQKENI come from the germline V gene. Trimming shortened V by 2 bases and J by 0 bases, and 16 bases separated the two germline ends. The CDR3 region is CASSPEIEGSSNYGYTF. The CDR3 DNA reads as TGTGCCAGCTCACCAGAAATCGAGGGATCCTCTAACTATGGCTACACCTTC.

This chain links TRBV25-1 with TRBJ1-1, with D uncertain. The CDR3 is 15 amino acids. Trimming cost V 3 bases and J 0 bases, with 11 bases left between them. The germline V gene has CDR1 MGHDK and CDR2 SYGVNS. The DNA of the CDR3 is TGTGCCAGCAGTGACCACAAACGCATGAACACTGAAGCTTTCTTT. Amino acids: CASSDHKRMNTEAFF. Full variable domain (missing parts from reference TRBV25-1 and TRBJ1-1): EADIYQTPRYLVIGTGKKITLECSQTMGHDKMYWYQQDPGMELHLIHYSYGVNSTEKGDLSSESTVSRIRTEHFPLTLESARPSHTSQYLCASSDHKRMNTEAFFGQGTRLTVV.

A single count supports this clone. CDR3 nucleotide sequence: TGCAGCGTTCGCCCCTCCGACAATCAGCCCCAGCATTTT. Translated: CSVRPSDNQPQHF. The chain employs TRBV29-1 and TRBJ1-5; D is unclear. In germline, CDR1 is SQVTM, CDR2 ANQGSEA. Trimming shortened V by 5 bases and J by 3 bases, and 11 bases separated the two germline ends. The CDR3 is 13 residues long.

The chain combines TRBV2 with TRBJ2-5; D unclear. Trimming took off 2 bases at V and 9 bases at J, with 7 bases between the two ends. CDR1 is SNHLY, CDR2 FYNNEI, per germline. This CDR3 has 11 residues. DNA for the CDR3: TGTGCCAGCAGTGAACCCACGCCCCAGTACTTC. Residues: CASSEPTPQYF.